The 24 T cell receptor beta chains below come from one sample, sequenced in a study of radiotherapy plus CTLA-4 blockade in lung cancer. Assay used: immunoSEQ multiplex PCR; TCRdb lists only in-frame clones, some missing. This sample carries about 83,000 clones, 60% to 85% of them seen once, and the ten largest clones take less than 4%. The sample in question was peripheral blood, obtained from a patient treated with radiotherapy plus ipilimumab. The receptor source for this set is a human donor with non-small cell lung cancer who had a partial response to radiotherapy plus ipilimumab. Some clones in this sample may be carry-over from other donors' samples.

This chain joins TRBV7-9 and TRBJ2-7; tentatively, D is TRBD2 (6 bases). The V end lost 5 bases, the J end lost 5 bases, and 10 bases lay between the germline ends. This CDR3 region has 12 residues. CDR1 SEHNR and CDR2 FQNEAQ come from the germline V gene (reference sequence). The CDR3 coding sequence is TGTGCCAGCAGCGAAACGGGGGACGAGCAGTACTTC. This gives the protein CASSETGDEQYF. The whole variable domain, remainder taken from reference TRBV7-9 and TRBJ2-7, is DTGVSQNPRHKITKRGQNVTFRCDPISEHNRLYWYRQTLGQGPEFLTYFQNEAQLEKSRLLSDRFSAERPKGSFSTLEIQRTEQGDSAMYLCASSETGDEQYFGPGTRLTVT.

The gene calls are TRBV4-2 and TRBJ2-3; 9 bases line up with TRBD2. V lost 1 base and J lost 5; bases outside the gene matches: 4. CDR1 is LGHNA and CDR2 is YNFKEQ in the germline V gene. CDR3 size: 15 residues. The CDR3 is CASSQGGGGGDTQYF. The CDR3 region has the DNA TGTGCCAGCAGCCAAGGGGGCGGGGGGGGAGATACGCAGTATTTT.

This clone was counted a single time. The chain recombines TRBV21-1 with TRBJ2-5; TRBD1, the table's D call, lacks a check against the DNA. TRBV21-1 is a recognized pseudogene. This CDR3 contains 14 residues. CDR3 region: CASSKDRGQETQYF. As DNA, the CDR3 is TGTGCCAGCAGCAAGGACAGGGGGCAAGAGACCCAGTACTTC.

The chain is built from TRBV28 and TRBJ1-2; D unresolved. Trimming pared 6 bases from V and 3 bases from J, leaving 11 bases between. The germline V gene encodes CDR1 MDHEN and CDR2 SYDVKM. The CDR3 length is 13 residues. This CDR3 reads CASSNQDYYGYTF. CDR3 coding DNA: TGTGCCAGCAGCAACCAAGACTACTATGGCTACACCTTC.

The chain joins TRBV7-2 to TRBJ1-3; 8 bases fit TRBD1. This CDR3 region has 17 residues. Germline V gene data show CDR1 as SGHTA and CDR2 as FQGNSA. V gave up 1 base and J gave up 3 bases; unmatched junction bases: 8. The CDR3 DNA reads as TGTGCCAGCAGCTTAGATCCAGGACAGGGAATTGGAAACACCATATATTTT. Residues: CASSLDPGQGIGNTIYF.

This clone was seen a few times. The chain couples TRBV10-2 to TRBJ1-3; unclear D gene. CDR1 is WSHSY, CDR2 SAAADI, per germline. Deletions cut 8 bases from V and 4 bases from J, with 15 bases between. CDR3 length equals 14 residues. The CDR3 DNA reads TGCGCCAGCCTCCCCCCCCTTTCCGGAAACACCATATATTTT. It codes for CASLPPLSGNTIYF.

The chain combines TRBV10-1 with TRBJ1-3; D is uncertain. This CDR3 is 13 amino acids long. V lost 8 bases and J lost 1, with 9 bases in between. Germline assignment: CDR1 WNHNN and CDR2 SYGVQD (reference sequence). CDR3: CASRSGSGNTIYF. The CDR3 DNA sequence: TGCGCCAGCCGATCCGGTTCTGGAAACACCATATATTTT.

The chain carries TRBV18 and TRBJ2-5, with 11 nucleotides matching TRBD2. Germline assignment: CDR1 KGHSH and CDR2 LQKENI. The V gene end was trimmed by 1 base and the J gene end by 1 base; junction bases not matched to a gene: 5. The CDR3 has 17 residues. CDR3 DNA sequence: TGTGCCAGCTCACCACGGACGACTAGCGGGGCCCAAGAGACCCAGTACTTC. Translated, it gives CASSPRTTSGAQETQYF.

The J gene is TRBJ2-3, the V gene TRBV9, with a weak D call TRBD2 (7 bases). Germline V gene data show CDR1 as SGDLS and CDR2 as YYNGEE. The CDR3 length is 15 residues. V lost 5 bases and J lost 2, with 15 bases in between. This chain's CDR3 is CASSISGTHTDTQYF. CDR3 coding DNA: TGTGCCAGCAGTATCAGCGGGACACACACAGATACGCAGTATTTT.

The chain carries TRBV27 and TRBJ2-2, with 13 bases aligning to TRBD2. CDR3 length: 13 amino acids. With V trimmed by 6 bases and J by 13 bases, 5 bases remained unmatched. The germline V gene encodes CDR1 MNHEY and CDR2 SMNVEV (reference sequence). In nucleotides, the CDR3 is TGTGCCAGCAGACTAGCGGGGGGGCCCCGGCTGTTTTTT. It codes for CASRLAGGPRLFF.

V is TRBV5-1 and J is TRBJ2-3; TRBD1 matches 9 bases. The CDR3 consists of 17 residues. The germline V gene has CDR1 SGHRS and CDR2 YFSETQ. V lost 0 bases, J lost 4 bases, and 9 bases stayed unmatched. The CDR3 coding sequence is TGCGCCAGCAGCTTGGCCCCGACAGGGGGTGAGGCAGATACGCAGTATTTT. Amino acid sequence: CASSLAPTGGEADTQYF.

V is TRBV7-9 and J is TRBJ1-4; D uncertain. V was pared by 6 bases and J by 0 bases, with 8 bases between. The CDR3 is 14 residues long. The germline V gene encodes CDR1 SEHNR and CDR2 FQNEAQ (reference sequence). CDR3 DNA sequence: TGTGCCAGCAGACTACACGCAACTAATGAAAAACTGTTTTTT. Amino acids: CASRLHATNEKLFF.

The V gene is TRBV5-6, the J gene TRBJ2-7; maybe TRBD1 (5 bases). V was cut by 5 bases and J by 5 bases, with 8 bases left in between. The CDR3 totals 11 residues. CDR1 SGHDT and CDR2 YYEEEE come from the germline V gene. This CDR3 reads CASREGDEQYF. The CDR3 region has the DNA TGTGCCAGCAGAGAAGGGGACGAGCAGTACTTC.

This clone was seen a handful of times. The gene calls are TRBV7-8 and TRBJ2-1, with TRBD2 matching over 9 bases. The junction had 8 bases not matched to a gene; V was cut back by 2 bases and J by 6 bases. The germline gives CDR1 SGHVS, CDR2 FQNEAQ. The CDR3 runs to 16 residues. CDR3 residues: CASSLTAGGPVNEQFF. As DNA, the CDR3 is TGTGCCAGCAGCTTAACGGCGGGGGGGCCGGTCAATGAGCAGTTCTTC.

The CDR3 protein is CASSSRIMGYGVNTF. The CDR3 DNA reads TGTGCCAGCAGCTCCCGTATCATGGGTTACGGGGTAAACACCTTC. The chain recombines TRBV5-8 with TRBJ1-2, with no clear D. The CDR3 runs to 15 residues. In germline, CDR1 is SGHTS, CDR2 YDEGEE. Trimming pared 3 bases from V and 12 bases from J, leaving 24 bases between.

The chain joins TRBV15 to TRBJ2-1; 11 bases match TRBD1. After removal of 4 bases from V and 8 bases from J, the junction contained 4 bases not matched to a gene. The CDR3 loop spans 14 amino acids. Looked up from germline, CDR1 is LNHNV and CDR2 is YYDKDF (reference sequence). The CDR3 DNA reads as TGTGCCACCAGCACAGGACAGGGGGCTTATGAGCAGTTCTTC. This encodes CATSTGQGAYEQFF.

Only a few counts were recorded for this clone. The chain joins TRBV4-3 to TRBJ2-5; 11 bases are a match to TRBD2. J gave up 2 bases and V 1 base, and 15 bases lay outside the gene matches. CDR1 and CDR2 from the germline V gene are LGHNA and YSLEER. The CDR3 runs to 20 residues. The CDR3 DNA follows: TGCGCCAGCAGCCAAGCCTTTTTTTTAGCGGGGGGGAATAAACAAGAGACCCAGTACTTC. Translating it yields CASSQAFFLAGGNKQETQYF.

With regard to this clone: One end of the junction does not line up with germline, which may come from a read error. V gene TRBV6-6 combines with J gene TRBJ2-1; a possible D gene is TRBD2 (5 bases). CDR3 length: 14 amino acids. Looked up from germline, CDR1 is MNHNY and CDR2 is SVGAGI (reference sequence). CDR3 nucleotides: TGTGCCAGCAGTTACGATAGGACTTACAGTGAGCAGTTCTTC. Translation gives CASSYDRTYSEQFF.

The rearrangement joins TRBV28 to TRBJ2-5; TRBD1 is a possible D gene (5 bases). The length of the CDR3 is 14 residues. The V end was cut by 6 bases, the J end by 7 bases, with 18 bases between. Germline V lookup: CDR1 MDHEN, CDR2 SYDVKM. The CDR3 loop is CASSLPQVKGTQYF. The CDR3 nucleotides read TGTGCCAGCAGCTTGCCACAGGTGAAAGGGACCCAGTACTTC.

J is TRBJ2-1 and V is TRBV27, with D possibly being TRBD2 (5 bases). Trimming stripped 8 bases from V and 6 bases from J, with 14 bases between. The CDR3 runs to 13 residues. From germline, CDR1 is MNHEY and CDR2 SMNVEV (reference sequence). The CDR3 sequence: CASSSVTTNEQFF. DNA for the CDR3: TGTGCCAGCTCCTCCGTGACTACCAATGAGCAGTTCTTC.

The J gene is TRBJ2-3, the V gene TRBV7-9; no clear D gene. The CDR3 has 13 residues. Germline V gene data show CDR1 as SEHNR and CDR2 as FQNEAQ (reference sequence). V gave up 4 bases and J gave up 2 bases, with 7 bases separating them. The CDR3: CASSSYPTDTQYF. The DNA for the CDR3 is TGTGCCAGCAGCTCCTACCCCACAGATACGCAGTATTTT. The entire variable domain, with the rest obtained from reference TRBV7-9 and TRBJ2-3, is as follows: DTGVSQNPRHKITKRGQNVTFRCDPISEHNRLYWYRQTLGQGPEFLTYFQNEAQLEKSRLLSDRFSAERPKGSFSTLEIQRTEQGDSAMYLCASSSYPTDTQYFGPGTRLTVL.

This sequence joins TRBV7-2 and TRBJ2-3; D gene ambiguous. Trimming stripped 5 bases from V and 3 bases from J, with 6 bases between. Germline V gene lookup returns CDR1 SGHTA and CDR2 FQGNSA. The length of the CDR3 is 12 residues. The CDR3 DNA reads as TGTGCCAGCAGCCCGCAGACAGATACGCAGTATTTT. Protein product: CASSPQTDTQYF.

This clone was counted only a few times. The gene calls are TRBV18 and TRBJ2-3; 11 bases map to TRBD2. Germline V gene lookup returns CDR1 KGHSH and CDR2 LQKENI. V was clipped by 4 bases and J by 2 bases; unmatched bases: 2. The length of the CDR3 is 15 residues. For the CDR3, the DNA is TGTGCCAGCTCACAGGGACTAGCGGACACAGATACGCAGTATTTT. It yields the protein CASSQGLADTDTQYF. The whole variable domain, filled in from reference TRBV18 and TRBJ2-3, reads NAGVMQNPRHLVRRRGQEARLRCSPMKGHSHVYWYRQLPEEGLKFMVYLQKENIIDESGMPKERFSAEFPKEGPSILRIQQVVRGDSAAYFCASSQGLADTDTQYFGPGTRLTVL.

V is TRBV7-2 and J is TRBJ1-6; no clear D gene. From germline, CDR1 is SGHTA and CDR2 FQGNSA. Between the trimmed V and J ends, which lost 5 bases and 7 bases, there was a span of 6 bases. The CDR3 is 12 residues long. The CDR3 DNA is TGTGCCAGCAGCCGAGGGAATTCACCCCTCCACTTT. The encoded protein is CASSRGNSPLHF. The full variable domain, in which reference TRBV7-2 and TRBJ1-6 provide the parts outside the CDR3, is GAGVSQSPSNKVTEKGKDVELRCDPISGHTALYWYRQSLGQGLEFLIYFQGNSAPDKSGLPSDRFSAERTGGSVSTLTIQRTQQEDSAVYLCASSRGNSPLHFGNGTRLTVT.